Following are 15 T cell receptor beta chains from one sample sequenced in a study of long-term antiretroviral therapy in people with HIV. Runs used v3.0 of the immunoSEQ assay and were done at survey level. Assay used: immunoSEQ multiplex PCR; TCRdb lists only in-frame clones, some missing. The data show about 25,000 clones, more than 70% seen once. The specimen was unsorted PBMCs, collected 3 years after starting antiretroviral therapy. The receptors stem from a man aged 18 to 35 with HIV.

V and J are TRBV10-3 and TRBJ1-1, with no clear D. With 6 bases removed from V and 1 base from J, the gap between germline ends came to 9 bases. Germline CDR1 and CDR2: ENHRY and SYGVKD. There are 13 residues in the CDR3. The CDR3 DNA reads as TGTGCCATCAGCCAAGGCGAGAACACTGAAGCTTTCTTT. Amino acids: CAISQGENTEAFF.

The V and J genes are TRBV25-1 and TRBJ2-2, with D perhaps given as TRBD1 or TRBD2 (5 bases each). The CDR3 is 16 amino acids. CDR1 and CDR2 (germline): MGHDK, SYGVNS. Trimming removed 1 base at V and 1 base at J, with 10 bases between. DNA of the CDR3: TGTGCCAGCAGTGAATCCGGGACGGGGAACACCGGGGAGCTGTTTTTT. It codes for CASSESGTGNTGELFF.

This clone was counted only a few times. The V call is TRBV9, the J call TRBJ1-1; no definite D call. Looked up from germline, CDR1 is SGDLS and CDR2 is YYNGEE. Trimming pared 4 bases from V and 3 bases from J, leaving 19 bases between. The CDR3 has 16 amino acids. For the CDR3, the DNA is TGTGCCAGCAGCCAAAGACCTCTACCCCTCGACACTGAAGCTTTCTTT. This encodes CASSQRPLPLDTEAFF.

J is TRBJ2-7 and V is TRBV27; tentatively, D is TRBD1 or TRBD2 (5 bases each). V was cut by 1 base and J by 4 bases, with 11 bases left in between. Germline lookup yields CDR1 MNHEY and CDR2 SMNVEV (reference sequence). The CDR3 covers 14 residues. The CDR3 region has the DNA TGTGCCAGCAGTTTATATGGGGGTTTTTACGAGCAGTACGTC. Encoded protein: CASSLYGGFYEQYV.

This chain joins TRBV6-1 and TRBJ1-3; D not resolved. The ends were cut back, 1 base at V and 4 bases at J, with 17 bases in the middle. The germline gives CDR1 MNHNS, CDR2 SASEGT. The CDR3 totals 17 residues. CDR3 nucleotide sequence: TGTGCCAGCAGTGAAGGGGTAGGGAGGGCAGCCGGAAACACCATATATTTT. Translating it yields CASSEGVGRAAGNTIYF.

The chain recombines TRBV6-6 with TRBJ2-7; D may be TRBD1 (5 bases). In germline, CDR1 is MNHNY, CDR2 SVGAGI (reference sequence). The CDR3 runs 14 residues. V shed 0 bases and J shed 12 bases, with 18 bases lying between them. The CDR3 sequence is CASSYSSGNREPYV. As DNA, the CDR3 is TGTGCCAGCAGTTACTCGTCAGGGAATCGCGAACCGTACGTC.

The chain couples TRBV7-2 to TRBJ2-3, with D possibly matching TRBD2 (6 bases). The CDR3 runs to 14 residues. Trimming stripped 5 bases from V and 2 bases from J, with 11 bases between. In germline, CDR1 is SGHTA, CDR2 FQGNSA. Written as DNA, the CDR3 is TGTGCCAGCAGCAAGGGACTTTTCACAGATACGCAGTATTTT. Its translation: CASSKGLFTDTQYF.

As for this clone: The sample carries other DNA sequences with the same CDR3. This sequence joins TRBV19 and TRBJ2-7; 10 bases align to TRBD1. J was trimmed by 5 bases and V by 9 bases; bases with no gene match: 16. Germline V CDR1 and CDR2: LNHDA, SQIVND (reference sequence). There are 16 residues in the CDR3. CDR3 sequence (DNA): TGTGCCAGCAGTGTCGACCGGGACAGGGGATTCCACGAGCAGTACTTC. This encodes CASSVDRDRGFHEQYF.

The rearrangement joins TRBV7-3 to TRBJ2-7, with TRBD2 as a possible D gene (6 bases). Germline CDR1 reads SGHTA; CDR2 reads FQGTGA. There are 13 residues in the CDR3. V lost 0 bases to trimming and J lost 3 bases, with 6 bases between them. CDR3 sequence (DNA): TGTGCCAGCAGCTTAACAGCGGGCTACGAGCAGTACTTC. Its translation: CASSLTAGYEQYF.

This rearrangement joins TRBV27 to TRBJ1-1, with a weak D call TRBD1 (5 bases). Germline V gives CDR1 MNHEY, CDR2 SMNVEV (reference sequence). V lost 2 bases and J lost 5, with 12 bases in between. The CDR3 spans 14 residues. The CDR3 DNA reads TGTGCCAGCAGTTTAGAGGGGTCGAAAACTGAAGCTTTCTTT. This codes for CASSLEGSKTEAFF.

This sequence joins TRBV6-6 and TRBJ2-7; TRBD1 matches at 7 bases. V shed 5 bases and J 0 bases; nucleotides not matched to a gene: 7. CDR1 is MNHNY, CDR2 SVGAGI, per germline (reference sequence). This CDR3 has 15 residues. The CDR3, as DNA: TGTGCCAGCAGTCGCTACGGGACAGCCTCCTACGAGCAGTACTTC. Protein: CASSRYGTASYEQYF.

This rearrangement joins TRBV27 to TRBJ2-7; D might be TRBD1 or TRBD2, each matching 6 bases. The CDR3 has 17 amino acids. Germline loops: CDR1 MNHEY, CDR2 SMNVEV (reference sequence). Deletions cut 2 bases from V and 10 bases from J, with 27 bases between. The CDR3 spells CASSLTGWGAGPSSQYF. For the CDR3, the DNA is TGTGCCAGCAGTTTAACCGGTTGGGGGGCTGGTCCCTCCTCCCAGTACTTC.

V usage is TRBV7-9 and J usage is TRBJ1-3; D remains ambiguous. Germline assignment: CDR1 SEHNR and CDR2 FQNEAQ (reference sequence). CDR3 length: 14 residues. Trimming pared 8 bases from V and 0 bases from J, leaving 11 bases between. In DNA form, the CDR3 reads TGTGCCAGCTTCGCAGCCGTCTCTGGAAACACCATATATTTT. Amino acid sequence: CASFAAVSGNTIYF.

The chain is built from TRBV7-8 and TRBJ2-1; D is undetermined. The CDR3 is 14 residues long. Trimming shortened V by 3 bases and J by 0 bases, and 6 bases separated the two germline ends. Germline CDR1 reads SGHVS; CDR2 reads FQNEAQ. CDR3 DNA sequence: TGTGCCAGCAGCTTGCCCATCTCCTACAATGAGCAGTTCTTC. This gives the protein CASSLPISYNEQFF.

This clone was observed a single time. The genes are TRBV10-1 and TRBJ2-7; D assignment may be TRBD1 or TRBD2 (5 bases each). With 7 bases removed from V and 3 bases from J, the gap between germline ends came to 22 bases. The CDR3 has 16 residues. Germline lookup yields CDR1 WNHNN and CDR2 SYGVQD (reference sequence). The CDR3: CASMRGRNVWDYEQYV. In DNA, the CDR3 is TGCGCCAGCATGAGGGGCAGGAATGTATGGGACTACGAGCAGTACGTC.